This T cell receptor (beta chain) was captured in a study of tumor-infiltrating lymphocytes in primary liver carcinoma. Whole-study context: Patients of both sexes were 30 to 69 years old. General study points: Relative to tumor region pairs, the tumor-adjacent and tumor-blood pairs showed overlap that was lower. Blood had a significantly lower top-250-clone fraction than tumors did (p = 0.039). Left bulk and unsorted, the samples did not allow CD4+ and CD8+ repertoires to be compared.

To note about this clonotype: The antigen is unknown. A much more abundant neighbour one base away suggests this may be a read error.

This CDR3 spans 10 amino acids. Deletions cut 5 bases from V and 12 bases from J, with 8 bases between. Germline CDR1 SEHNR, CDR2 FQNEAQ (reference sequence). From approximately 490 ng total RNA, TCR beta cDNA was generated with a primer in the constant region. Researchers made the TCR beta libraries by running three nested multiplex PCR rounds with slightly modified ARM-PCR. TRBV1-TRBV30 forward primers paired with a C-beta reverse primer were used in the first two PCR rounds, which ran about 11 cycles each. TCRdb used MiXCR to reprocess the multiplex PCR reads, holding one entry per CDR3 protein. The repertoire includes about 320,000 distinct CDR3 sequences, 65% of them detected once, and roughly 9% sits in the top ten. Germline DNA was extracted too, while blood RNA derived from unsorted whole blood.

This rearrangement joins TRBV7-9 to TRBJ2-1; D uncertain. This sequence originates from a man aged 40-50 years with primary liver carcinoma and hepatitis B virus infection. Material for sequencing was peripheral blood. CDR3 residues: CASSADGQFF. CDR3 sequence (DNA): TGTGCCAGCAGCGCGGATGGGCAGTTCTTC.